The 4 T cell receptor beta chains below all came from one sample that was sequenced in a study of identical twins. TCRdb processed the 5' RACE reads anew with MiXCR; each CDR3 protein has one entry. This sample has roughly 490,000 distinct CDR3 sequences; approximately 14% occur once, and the top ten carry approximately 0.98%. These sequences were also reported in another study, on yellow fever vaccine responses in identical twins.

The material sequenced was CD4+ T cells sorted from blood. These TCRs come from a woman under 30 in good health.

This clonotype was counted many times. The rearrangement links TRBV6-2 or TRBV6-3 to TRBJ2-1; 8 nucleotides align to TRBD2. Looked up from germline, CDR1 is MNHEY and CDR2 is SVGEGT. The CDR3 is 16 amino acids. V was pared by 6 bases and J by 4 bases, with 11 bases of the junction left unmatched. CDR3 in DNA: TGTGCCAGCAGAATAGCGGGAAAGGTGAAATACAATGAGCAGTTCTTC. As protein: CASRIAGKVKYNEQFF.

There are a few counts of this clonotype. The chain employs TRBV3-1 and TRBJ2-5, with 12 bases aligning to TRBD2. CDR3 length: 19 residues. Germline CDR1 LGHDT, CDR2 YNNKEL (reference sequence). The junction had 16 bases not matched to a gene; V was cut back by 7 bases and J by 1 base. In nucleotides, the CDR3 is TGTGCCAGCAACTTGGGGACTAGCGGGCCAGAAGACCTCCAAGAGACCCAGTACTTC. Its protein product is CASNLGTSGPEDLQETQYF.

The rearrangement uses TRBV6-1 and TRBJ1-1; D perhaps matches TRBD1 (5 bases). This CDR3 is built from 14 residues. Germline V gene lookup returns CDR1 MNHNS and CDR2 SASEGT. The germline V and J ends were trimmed by 6 bases and 1 base, with 12 bases remaining between them. The CDR3 DNA is TGTGCCAGCAGAGGCTGGGGGGGGAACACTGAAGCTTTCTTT. Residues: CASRGWGGNTEAFF.

J is TRBJ2-1 and V is TRBV7-3, with TRBD2 as a possible D gene (8 bases). Trimming cost V 2 bases and J 9 bases, with 17 bases left between them. The CDR3 covers 15 residues. Germline-derived CDR1 and CDR2 are SGHTA and FQGTGA. This CDR3 reads CASSLALAEGAEQFF. CDR3 nucleotide sequence: TGTGCCAGCAGCTTAGCACTAGCGGAGGGGGCTGAGCAGTTCTTC.